The 23 T cell receptor beta chains in this list originate from one sample, sequenced in a study of response to subunit inactivated influenza vaccine (dated by TCRdb to about 2018). The method behind the library was RT-PCR. This sample was sequenced with an Illumina HiSeq 2500. TCRdb took the public reads, trimmed them with fastp at Q25, ran MiXCR for clone calling and kept in-frame beta chains. Rows are unified per CDR3 protein, each entry keeping the most common DNA and genes. A total of 590,000 or so distinct CDR3 sequences appear in this sample, 12% to 15% of them only once. In total, the top ten clones hold approximately 7.6% of the sample. The sample in question was PBMCs from blood, obtained 14 days before vaccination. These receptors all stem from a man in his fifties who received an inactivated influenza vaccine. Donor details come from another sample of the same person, matched by shared clones.

The rearrangement joins TRBV12-3 or TRBV12-4 to TRBJ2-2; D not certain. This CDR3 is 14 amino acids long. Trimming stripped 3 bases from V and 6 bases from J, with 11 bases between. The CDR3 coding sequence is TGTGCCAGCAGTTTTTTAGCCGAGGCCGGGGAGCTGTTTTTT. Its protein product is CASSFLAEAGELFF.

This chain uses TRBV28 with TRBJ2-7, with a tentative D call TRBD2 (6 bases). CDR3 size: 14 residues. The V end lost 6 bases, the J end lost 0 bases, and 12 bases lay between the germline ends. Germline V CDR1 and CDR2: MDHEN, SYDVKM. Here the CDR3 reads CASSVGGDSYEQYF. Written as DNA, the CDR3 is TGTGCCAGCAGCGTAGGCGGGGACTCCTACGAGCAGTACTTC. The variable domain in full, with the rest retrieved from reference TRBV28 and TRBJ2-7, is DVKVTQSSRYLVKRTGEKVFLECVQDMDHENMFWYRQDPGLGLRLIYFSYDVKMKEKGDIPEGYSVSREKKERFSLILESASTNQTSMYLCASSVGGDSYEQYFGPGTRLTVT.

This clonotype was detected a few times. This chain connects TRBV27 to TRBJ2-7, with D perhaps TRBD1 or TRBD2 (5 bases each). The ends were cut back, 7 bases at V and 5 bases at J, with 21 bases in the middle. Germline CDR1 and CDR2: MNHEY and SMNVEV (reference sequence). The CDR3 covers 15 residues. As DNA, the CDR3 is TGTGCCAGCACCATTTTTGGCCCCAGGGACCACGAGCAGTACTTC. This translates into CASTIFGPRDHEQYF.

This chain uses TRBV7-8 with TRBJ2-1; a weak D match, TRBD2 (6 bases). Germline V gene data show CDR1 as SGHVS and CDR2 as FQNEAQ. Deletions cut 4 bases from V and 7 bases from J, with 17 bases between. The CDR3 covers 15 residues. Here the CDR3 reads CASSSFDGGSNEQFF. The DNA of the CDR3 is TGTGCCAGCAGCTCCTTTGACGGGGGTAGTAATGAGCAGTTCTTC.

The chain links TRBV3-1 to TRBJ2-5; no reliable D call. Germline assignment: CDR1 LGHDT and CDR2 YNNKEL (reference sequence). The CDR3 extends over 16 amino acids. Trimming stripped 0 bases from V and 2 bases from J, with 13 bases between. The CDR3 region has the DNA TGTGCCAGCAGCCAAGATCGTCACATGGGACAAGAGACCCAGTACTTC. This translates into CASSQDRHMGQETQYF.

The J gene is TRBJ2-3, the V gene TRBV28; 8 nucleotides match TRBD1. The V and J ends lost 3 bases and 2 bases, in that order; junction bases with no gene match: 4. This CDR3 is 15 amino acids long. CDR1 MDHEN and CDR2 SYDVKM come from the germline V gene. The CDR3 coding sequence is TGTGCCAGCAGTTTTAGGACAGGGCACACAGATACGCAGTATTTT. Protein product: CASSFRTGHTDTQYF.

This clonotype was detected only a few times. The rearrangement links TRBV5-1 to TRBJ1-4, with 8 bases identical to TRBD1. In germline, CDR1 is SGHRS, CDR2 YFSETQ. The V and J ends lost 0 bases and 8 bases, in that order; junction bases with no gene match: 12. The CDR3 consists of 17 residues. CDR3 sequence (DNA): TGCGCCAGCAGCTTGGGTGACAGGGGTGCTCGGGGAGAAAAACTGTTTTTT. This codes for CASSLGDRGARGEKLFF.

This clonotype has only a few counts. The chain couples TRBV7-6 to TRBJ2-3; D unresolved. The CDR3 extends over 16 amino acids. V was clipped by 1 base and J by 0 bases, with 11 bases between them. Germline CDR1 SGHVS, CDR2 FNYEAQ. The CDR3 spells CASSLVGARSTDTQYF. In nucleotides, the CDR3 is TGTGCCAGCAGCTTAGTAGGAGCCAGGAGCACAGATACGCAGTATTTT.

The CDR3 here is CASSMGRYEQYF. The CDR3 coding sequence is TGTGCCAGCTCAATGGGGCGATACGAGCAGTACTTC. The chain has TRBV18 and TRBJ2-7, with D perhaps TRBD1 (5 bases). The V and J ends lost 5 bases and 4 bases respectively, with 9 bases between them. The V gene's germline CDR1 is KGHSH and CDR2 LQKENI. The CDR3 is 12 residues long. Drawing the rest from reference TRBV18 and TRBJ2-7, the complete variable domain is NAGVMQNPRHLVRRRGQEARLRCSPMKGHSHVYWYRQLPEEGLKFMVYLQKENIIDESGMPKERFSAEFPKEGPSILRIQQVVRGDSAAYFCASSMGRYEQYFGPGTRLTVT.

The J gene is TRBJ2-6, the V gene TRBV28; 10 positions agree with TRBD1. Germline CDR1 reads MDHEN; CDR2 reads SYDVKM. CDR3 size: 17 residues. V dropped 5 bases and J dropped 5; count of bases not matched to a gene: 9. CDR3 sequence: CASSLTGGSARANVLTF. CDR3 DNA sequence: TGTGCCAGCAGTCTGACAGGGGGCTCGGCGAGGGCCAACGTCCTGACTTTC. Full variable domain (rest looked up from reference TRBV28 and TRBJ2-6): DVKVTQSSRYLVKRTGEKVFLECVQDMDHENMFWYRQDPGLGLRLIYFSYDVKMKEKGDIPEGYSVSREKKERFSLILESASTNQTSMYLCASSLTGGSARANVLTFGAGSRLTVL.

This clonotype was recorded at least ten times. The V call is TRBV5-1, the J call TRBJ2-1; 10 nucleotides align to TRBD2. Germline V gene sequence: CDR1 SGHRS, CDR2 YFSETQ. The CDR3 length is 14 residues. The trim removed 5 bases at V and 5 bases at J, leaving 4 bases unmatched. CDR3 DNA sequence: TGCGCCAGCAGAGCAGCGGGAGGGCACAATGAGCAGTTCTTC. Translated, it gives CASRAAGGHNEQFF.

J is TRBJ2-3 and V is TRBV27; D gene unclear. Trimming left V 1 base short and J 0 bases short, with 14 bases between. CDR1 MNHEY and CDR2 SMNVEV come from the germline V gene (reference sequence). The CDR3 runs 17 residues. CDR3 amino acids: CASSLYLGQASTDTQYF. The DNA of the CDR3 is TGTGCCAGCAGTTTATATCTCGGGCAGGCTAGCACAGATACGCAGTATTTT.

The chain combines TRBV10-3 with TRBJ2-1, with D possibly TRBD1 on 5 matching bases. Germline V gene data show CDR1 as ENHRY and CDR2 as SYGVKD. The length of the CDR3 is 13 residues. V was shortened by 0 bases and J by 8 bases, with 8 bases between the two germline ends. DNA for the CDR3: TGTGCCATCAGTGAGTCGGGGCTGTATGAGCAGTTCTTC. Its protein product is CAISESGLYEQFF.

The rearrangement uses TRBV7-9 and TRBJ2-2, with 7 positions matching TRBD1. The germline CDR1 and CDR2 sequences are SEHNR and FQNEAQ (reference sequence). The CDR3 spans 14 residues. The trim removed 5 bases at V and 6 bases at J, leaving 6 bases unmatched. CDR3 amino acids: CASSNPTGSGELFF. The CDR3 region has the DNA TGTGCCAGCAGCAACCCGACAGGGTCCGGGGAGCTGTTTTTT.

This clonotype was picked up many times. The rearrangement links TRBV29-1 to TRBJ1-5; no definite D call. This CDR3 has 13 amino acids. Germline loops: CDR1 SQVTM, CDR2 ANQGSEA. Trimming shortened V by 4 bases and J by 3 bases, and 10 bases separated the two germline ends. Here the CDR3 DNA reads TGCAGCGTTGCTTCGAGTCCCAATCAGCCCCAGCATTTT. It is translated as CSVASSPNQPQHF.

The chain links TRBV5-5 to TRBJ2-7; tentatively, D is TRBD1 (6 bases). The CDR3 covers 15 residues. Trimming stripped 4 bases from V and 3 bases from J, with 17 bases between. Germline loops: CDR1 SGHKS, CDR2 YYEKEE (reference sequence). The CDR3 region has the DNA TGTGCCAGCAGCCAGGAGTGGCAGGGGTTCTACGAGCAGTACTTC. This codes for CASSQEWQGFYEQYF.

The chain uses TRBV4-3 and TRBJ2-5; 8 bases fit TRBD2. J lost 0 bases, V lost 0 bases, and 9 bases had no gene match. The CDR3 sequence is 18 residues long. Germline CDR1 LGHNA, CDR2 YSLEER. The CDR3 DNA reads as TGCGCCAGCAGCCAAGATTTCAGGGCTAGCGGGTACCAAGAGACCCAGTACTTC. This sequence encodes CASSQDFRASGYQETQYF.

The chain is built from TRBV12-3 or TRBV12-4 and TRBJ2-3; TRBD1 might be the D (6 bases). CDR3 length equals 14 residues. V lost 0 bases and J lost 6, with 10 bases in between. DNA for the CDR3: TGTGCCAGCAGTTTAGCGGGGGACAAGGATACGCAGTATTTT. Its translation is CASSLAGDKDTQYF.

The rearrangement joins TRBV6-2 or TRBV6-3 to TRBJ2-7, with D uncertain. Germline values: CDR1 MNHEY, CDR2 SVGEGT. V lost 6 bases to trimming and J lost 3 bases, with 3 bases between them. CDR3 size: 10 residues. The CDR3 DNA follows: TGTGCCAGCAGGGACTACGAGCAGTACTTC. This codes for CASRDYEQYF.

A few counts support this clonotype. The genes are TRBV6-1 and TRBJ2-1; 11 bases fit TRBD2. The CDR3 runs to 14 residues. Trimming at V came to 7 bases and at J to 6 bases, leaving 5 bases not matched to a gene. CDR1 and CDR2 (germline): MNHNS, SASEGT. The CDR3, as DNA: TGTGCCAGCATGATAGCGGGGGGGCCCAATGAGCAGTTCTTC. It codes for CASMIAGGPNEQFF.

In its sample, this clonotype was seen many times. V usage is TRBV20-1 and J usage is TRBJ1-1; 10 bases fit TRBD1. Germline CDR1 is DFQATT and CDR2 is SNEGSKA (reference sequence). Germline trimming cut 6 bases from V and 6 bases from J; bases unmatched to any gene: 7. CDR3 length: 13 residues. In DNA, the CDR3 is TGCAGTGCCTGGGGACAGGGGAGCCCTGAAGCTTTCTTT. It yields the protein CSAWGQGSPEAFF.

This clonotype was counted a few times. J is TRBJ2-1 and V is TRBV28; TRBD1 might be the D (5 bases). Germline V gene lookup returns CDR1 MDHEN and CDR2 SYDVKM. Trimming removed 4 bases from V and 8 bases from J, with 12 bases in between. The CDR3 has 13 amino acids. The CDR3 is CASSSRRQHEQFF. For the CDR3, the DNA is TGTGCCAGCAGTTCCCGCAGACAGCATGAGCAGTTCTTC.

This clonotype was detected only a few times. This chain links TRBV6-7 with TRBJ2-5, with 8 bases that match TRBD1. TRBV6-7 carries the ORF label, with uncertain function. V was clipped by 2 bases and J by 6 bases; unmatched bases: 5. This CDR3 region has 14 residues. The CDR3 here is CASSYGTGGKTQYF. In DNA, the CDR3 is TGTGCCAGCAGTTACGGAACAGGGGGAAAGACCCAGTACTTC.